Sequencing of this T cell receptor (beta chain) was carried out in a study of blood T cell repertoires in COVID-19 (dated by TCRdb to 2020 to 2022). A note on the overall study: The collaborator samples originated in the United States, Italy and Spain and spanned the acute and convalescent phases of COVID-19. The material from the prospective study consisted of cDNA or gDNA derived from T cells, B-cell-depleted T cells, or PBMCs. The samples were drawn from the first 160 participants of the ongoing ImmuneRACE study and from roughly 1,300 subjects provided by 6 global collaborators. Sample metadata almost always included a de-identified subject ID, COVID-19 status, age in years and sex. The repertoires were released in a freely available public database intended as a resource for research on the immune response to SARS-CoV-2. Deeply sampled blood TCRbeta repertoires from subjects exposed to, actively infected with, or recovered from COVID-19 were included in the dataset. HLA class I and class II types, where available, came from metadata supplied by the sample provider rather than from assay-based typing. What the study reported, not specific to this receptor: The quantity of clinical and demographic metadata differed by source and by participant and was supplied without curation.

In the prospective study, participants were roughly 18 to 100 years old, resided in 24 geographic areas of the United States, and were enrolled through a virtual design. Cohort assignment in the prospective study relied on participant-reported clinical history from a screening survey and a study questionnaire. ImmuneRACE Cohort 3 recovered participants were defined by two consecutive negative NP/OP PCR tests, healthcare professional clearance, or symptom resolution. Mobile phlebotomists in the prospective study collected whole blood, serum and a nasopharyngeal or oropharyngeal swab from every participant. Additional blood draws and questionnaires over an approximately 2-month period could optionally be provided by prospective study participants. Before DNA extraction, prospective study blood samples were shipped either frozen or at room temperature. TCRbeta CDR3 regions were amplified from genomic DNA using the immunoSEQ Assay, a bias-controlled multiplex PCR. The source study handled its data this way. The number of nucleated cells in each sample was estimated by amplification of reference gene primers within the assay. To quantify the absolute abundance of each unique TCRbeta CDR3 rearrangement, sequence reads were collapsed and filtered. For each sample, productive Simpson clonality was calculated as the square root of Simpson's diversity index over productive rearrangements. Imported from immuneACCESS, the table was reduced by TCRdb to in-frame sequences with V and J called. These copies leave out some clones; in studies compared against another copy, an unresolved V gene accounts for under half, and the cause of the remainder is not known. V, J and clone size were drawn from that table, and D and trimming were deduced from the DNA. The sample table lists about 380,000 clones, 88% of them with a count of one. The ten largest make up more than 1% of the sample.

For this clone: It lacks a known antigen. No per-base quality is available; no much larger clone lies one base away.

The germline V gene supplies CDR1 MNHEY and CDR2 SVGAGI. V sheds 5 bases and J sheds 0 bases, leaving 11 bases between their ends. The CDR3 holds 15 amino acids from the cysteine to the phenylalanine. The DNA shown is the 45-base CDR3, in frame from base 1. The sample comprised PBMCs or T cells enriched from blood (not recorded which). This clonotype originated in a woman aged 18 to 35 who had recovered from COVID-19. The rearranged chain carries TRBV6-5 and TRBJ1-5; the D gene assignment is ambiguous. CDR3 protein: CASSPLEGSNQPQHF. The base sequence is TGTGCCAGCAGTCCCCTCGAGGGTAGCAATCAGCCCCAGCATTTT.